This TCR beta chain comes out of a study of T cells after somatic rescue of genetic block. V lost 1 base to trimming and J lost 6 bases, with 9 bases between them. CDR1 and CDR2 (germline): SGHDN, FVKESK. CDR3 length: 13 amino acids. Sequencing was performed with immunoSEQ multiplex PCR; in TCRdb, only in-frame clones are kept and a portion is missing. The table includes 88,000 or so clones, approximately 90% detected once. This TCR came from a woman aged 18-29 years. The chain links TRBV14 to TRBJ1-1; D gene uncertain. The sample was peripheral blood mononuclear cells (PBMCs). CDR3 nucleotides: TGTGCCAGCAGCCAAGGATTATCTTCTGAAGCTTTCTTT. Its protein is CASSQGLSSEAFF.